One and the same sample provided the 26 T cell receptor beta chains below, sequenced in a study of PD-1 blockade in classical Hodgkin lymphoma. Assay used: immunoSEQ multiplex PCR; TCRdb lists only in-frame clones, some missing. The repertoire holds some 5,400 clones, with about 90% as singletons. Time point: newly diagnosed, previously untreated cHL patient sample. CD8+ T cell isolation from thawed PBMCs was performed by magnetic negative selection. Specimen: CD8+ T cells from blood. The receptors were sampled from a human donor with classical Hodgkin lymphoma.

The V call is TRBV28, the J call TRBJ1-3; 7 nucleotides line up with TRBD1. The CDR3 loop spans 20 amino acids. With V trimmed by 5 bases and J by 3 bases, 22 bases remained unmatched. Germline CDR1 reads MDHEN; CDR2 reads SYDVKM. The CDR3 DNA is TGTGCCAGCAGTGCGACCGGGACAGTAGGCCTATGGGGTGGTGGAAACACCATATATTTT. Translated: CASSATGTVGLWGGGNTIYF.

The chain uses TRBV25-1 and TRBJ2-3; D is unclear. V gave up 7 bases and J gave up 2 bases, with 4 bases separating them. Looked up from germline, CDR1 is MGHDK and CDR2 is SYGVNS. This CDR3 contains 11 residues. The CDR3 sequence: CASTYTDTQYF. Written as DNA, the CDR3 is TGTGCCAGCACCTACACAGATACGCAGTATTTT.

Here the CDR3 reads CASSITGISFYEQYF. The CDR3 region has the DNA TGTGCCAGTAGTATTACAGGGATCTCCTTCTACGAGCAGTACTTC. The chain links TRBV19 to TRBJ2-7; tentatively, D is TRBD1 (6 bases). The CDR3 has 15 amino acids. Germline CDR1 is LNHDA and CDR2 is SQIVND (reference sequence). V was cut by 3 bases and J by 3 bases, with 15 bases left in between.

The V and J genes are TRBV7-9 and TRBJ1-4, with D maybe TRBD1 (6 bases). V lost 5 bases and J lost 5, with 15 bases in between. The CDR3 runs to 15 residues. Germline V gene lookup returns CDR1 SEHNR and CDR2 FQNEAQ (reference sequence). CDR3 DNA sequence: TGTGCCAGCAGCACGGACAGTACTACGAATGAAAAACTGTTTTTT. This sequence encodes CASSTDSTTNEKLFF. Based on the CDR3 plus reference TRBV7-9 and TRBJ1-4, the full variable domain is DTGVSQNPRHKITKRGQNVTFRCDPISEHNRLYWYRQTLGQGPEFLTYFQNEAQLEKSRLLSDRFSAERPKGSFSTLEIQRTEQGDSAMYLCASSTDSTTNEKLFFGSGTQLSVL.

The rearrangement joins TRBV4-1 to TRBJ2-7; D is perhaps TRBD2 (6 bases). This CDR3 contains 13 residues. V lost 5 bases to trimming and J lost 0 bases, with 8 bases between them. The V gene's germline CDR1 is MGHRA and CDR2 YSYEKL. CDR3 sequence reads: CASSKLASYEQYF. The CDR3 region has the DNA TGCGCCAGCAGCAAACTAGCCTCCTACGAGCAGTACTTC.

This chain links TRBV6-4 with TRBJ2-2; 12 bases fit TRBD2. The germline CDR1 and CDR2 sequences are MRHNA and SNTAGT. The CDR3 is made up of 16 amino acids. With 5 bases clipped from V and 3 bases from J, the junction kept 4 bases outside the gene matches. As DNA, the CDR3 is TGTGCCAGCAGTTATCTAGCGGGAGGGGACACCGGGGAGCTGTTTTTT. Encoded protein: CASSYLAGGDTGELFF.

The chain recombines TRBV7-9 with TRBJ2-7; no clear D gene. Per germline, CDR1 SEHNR and CDR2 FQNEAQ (reference sequence). Trimming left V 0 bases short and J 4 bases short, with 10 bases between. This CDR3 has 14 residues. The CDR3 is CASSLAWQPYEQYF. CDR3 coding DNA: TGTGCCAGCAGCTTAGCGTGGCAGCCATACGAGCAGTACTTC.

The chain carries TRBV6-1 and TRBJ1-5; TRBD1 is a possible D gene (6 bases). The V end lost 6 bases, the J end lost 3 bases, and 18 bases lay between the germline ends. The CDR3 runs 16 residues. Germline CDR1 reads MNHNS; CDR2 reads SASEGT. The CDR3 DNA reads TGTGCCAGCAGCGAACAGGGTTTCGTTGACAATCAGCCCCAGCATTTT. Its translation: CASSEQGFVDNQPQHF.

The CDR3 DNA reads TGTGCTAGTGGTTCCGGGACAGGGGGCGTAAAGACCCAGTACTTC. It encodes CASGSGTGGVKTQYF. This rearrangement joins TRBV12-5 to TRBJ2-5, with 12 bases aligning to TRBD1. CDR1 is LGHNT and CDR2 is FRNRAP in the germline V gene. With V trimmed by 4 bases and J by 6 bases, 6 bases remained unmatched. This CDR3 contains 15 residues.

The rearrangement uses TRBV15 and TRBJ1-5, with D uncertain. CDR3 length: 18 residues. Germline CDR1 is LNHNV and CDR2 is YYDKDF (reference sequence). Trimming pared 3 bases from V and 0 bases from J, leaving 18 bases between. CDR3 residues: CATSSAPAKYYSNQPQHF. In DNA, the CDR3 is TGTGCCACCAGCAGTGCCCCGGCCAAGTATTATAGCAATCAGCCCCAGCATTTT.

This clone was observed a handful of times. The chain is built from TRBV10-1 and TRBJ2-5; D ambiguous. The ends were cut back, 4 bases at V and 5 bases at J, with 14 bases in the middle. The CDR3 sequence is 14 residues long. Germline V gene lookup returns CDR1 WNHNN and CDR2 SYGVQD (reference sequence). CDR3 sequence reads: CASSAANGLETQYF. The CDR3 DNA reads as TGCGCCAGCAGTGCGGCGAACGGGCTGGAGACCCAGTACTTC.

The chain uses TRBV7-8 and TRBJ1-5, with D unclear. Germline CDR1 and CDR2: SGHVS and FQNEAQ. CDR3 length: 15 amino acids. V was pared by 7 bases and J by 10 bases, with 23 bases between. Written as DNA, the CDR3 is TGTGCCAGCAACCCTAGCCGGTTCCTAATTTTCCCCCAGCATTTT. Its protein is CASNPSRFLIFPQHF.

The V and J genes are TRBV6-4 and TRBJ2-7; 12 nucleotides agree with TRBD2. Per the germline V gene, CDR1 is MRHNA and CDR2 is SNTAGT. Trimming took 0 bases from V and 6 from J; bases not matched to a gene: 0. This CDR3 contains 14 residues. The DNA for the CDR3 is TGTGCCAGCAGTGACTCGACTAGCGGGAGCGAGCAGTACTTC. Its protein is CASSDSTSGSEQYF.

The genes are TRBV13 and TRBJ2-7; no clear D gene. V was cut by 3 bases and J by 4 bases, with 10 bases left in between. The CDR3 has 13 residues. Germline V gene lookup returns CDR1 PRHDT and CDR2 FYEKMQ (reference sequence). The CDR3 loop is CASSFSDNYEQYF. The CDR3 region has the DNA TGTGCCAGCAGCTTCTCCGATAATTACGAGCAGTACTTC.

This rearrangement joins TRBV7-9 to TRBJ1-1, with D possibly being TRBD1 (6 bases). There are 14 residues in the CDR3. V lost 1 base to trimming and J lost 1 base, with 7 bases between them. Germline V lookup: CDR1 SEHNR, CDR2 FQNEAQ (reference sequence). The CDR3 DNA follows: TGTGCCAGCAGCTTAGGAGGGGGGAACACTGAAGCTTTCTTT. This translates into CASSLGGGNTEAFF. The whole variable domain, filled in from reference TRBV7-9 and TRBJ1-1, reads DTGVSQNPRHKITKRGQNVTFRCDPISEHNRLYWYRQTLGQGPEFLTYFQNEAQLEKSRLLSDRFSAERPKGSFSTLEIQRTEQGDSAMYLCASSLGGGNTEAFFGQGTRLTVV.

This sequence joins TRBV27 and TRBJ2-1, with unresolved D. This CDR3 contains 16 residues. Germline lookup yields CDR1 MNHEY and CDR2 SMNVEV (reference sequence). Trimming took 9 bases from V and 0 from J, leaving 18 bases between them. For the CDR3, the DNA is TGTGCCAGTAGGTCGGGTATGGAGTTCTCCTACAATGAGCAGTTCTTC. This codes for CASRSGMEFSYNEQFF.

This chain connects TRBV5-1 to TRBJ2-2, with TRBD2 matching 7 bases. The V gene's germline CDR1 is SGHRS and CDR2 YFSETQ. The CDR3 loop spans 15 amino acids. Losses at the gene ends were 4 bases for V and 3 bases for J; bases not matched to a gene: 6. The CDR3 reads CASSAGVTDTGELFF. The CDR3 nucleotides are TGCGCCAGCAGCGCGGGGGTCACGGACACCGGGGAGCTGTTTTTT.

The V call is TRBV4-1, the J call TRBJ2-7, with D possibly TRBD2 on 5 matching bases. The CDR3 spans 15 residues. Germline CDR1 and CDR2: MGHRA and YSYEKL. With 0 bases removed from V and 3 bases from J, the gap between germline ends came to 12 bases. This chain's CDR3 is CASSQESASNYEQYF. The CDR3 bases are TGCGCCAGCAGCCAAGAATCGGCTAGCAACTACGAGCAGTACTTC.

This sequence joins TRBV6-5 and TRBJ2-1; 10 bases are shared with TRBD2. J lost 15 bases, V lost 4 bases, and 6 bases had no gene match. Germline V gene data show CDR1 as MNHEY and CDR2 as SVGAGI. The CDR3 consists of 12 residues. In DNA, the CDR3 is TGTGCCAGCAGTTCAGCGGGAGGGTCTCTGTTCTTC. It yields the protein CASSSAGGSLFF.

The chain combines TRBV27 with TRBJ1-5; no firm D call. This CDR3 comprises 13 residues. Trimming left V 3 bases short and J 1 base short, with 4 bases between. Germline V gene sequence: CDR1 MNHEY, CDR2 SMNVEV (reference sequence). CDR3 amino acids: CASSFWSNQPQHF. CDR3 coding DNA: TGTGCCAGCAGTTTTTGGAGCAATCAGCCCCAGCATTTT.

The J gene is TRBJ2-4, the V gene TRBV25-1; perhaps TRBD2 as D (5 bases). Trimming pared 4 bases from V and 5 bases from J, leaving 15 bases between. The V gene's germline CDR1 is MGHDK and CDR2 SYGVNS. The CDR3 totals 15 residues. In nucleotides, the CDR3 is TGTGCCAGCAGTGGCTCTAGGAGGCCTGAAAACATTCAGTACTTC. Its protein product is CASSGSRRPENIQYF.

The genes are TRBV27 and TRBJ2-1; D remains ambiguous. The germline gives CDR1 MNHEY, CDR2 SMNVEV (reference sequence). The length of the CDR3 is 12 residues. Between the trimmed V and J ends, which lost 1 base and 7 bases, there was a span of 5 bases. CDR3 bases: TGTGCCAGCAGTTTATTAGGGAATGAGCAGTTCTTC. This translates into CASSLLGNEQFF.

The rearrangement uses TRBV29-1 and TRBJ2-5; D unresolved. CDR3 length: 10 residues. Germline V gene sequence: CDR1 SQVTM, CDR2 ANQGSEA. V was clipped by 2 bases and J by 4 bases, with 2 bases between them. CDR3: CSVERETQYF. The CDR3, as DNA: TGCAGCGTTGAAAGAGAGACCCAGTACTTC.

V and J are TRBV4-1 and TRBJ1-1; D is uncertain. Trimming stripped 1 base from V and 8 bases from J, with 5 bases between. CDR1 and CDR2 from the germline V gene are MGHRA and YSYEKL. The CDR3 length is 11 residues. CDR3 sequence reads: CASSQGPEAFF. As DNA, the CDR3 is TGCGCCAGCAGCCAAGGGCCCGAAGCTTTCTTT.

J is TRBJ2-1 and V is TRBV6-4, with D possibly being TRBD2 (5 bases). V shed 0 bases and J shed 7 bases, with 10 bases lying between them. The CDR3 runs to 14 residues. Germline CDR1 is MRHNA and CDR2 is SNTAGT. The CDR3 loop reads CASSDSADWNEQFF. In DNA form, the CDR3 reads TGTGCCAGCAGTGACTCAGCGGACTGGAATGAGCAGTTCTTC.

The CDR3 protein is CASSDHGTGDEQYF. The CDR3, as DNA: TGTGCCAGCAGTGATCACGGGACTGGAGACGAGCAGTACTTC. The V gene is TRBV25-1, the J gene TRBJ2-7; possible D gene TRBD2, 6 bases. V was clipped by 3 bases and J by 5 bases, with 14 bases between them. Germline CDR1 reads MGHDK; CDR2 reads SYGVNS. The CDR3 contains 14 residues.